These 11 T cell receptor beta chains were sequenced from one sample in a study of cytomegalovirus exposure and HLA in healthy donors. PCR was performed using 60 Vbeta and 13 Jbeta primers. Sequencing was performed with immunoSEQ multiplex PCR; in TCRdb, only in-frame clones are kept and a portion is missing. The sample carries approximately 270,000 clones, over 70% recorded once. The material sequenced was PBMCs. All receptors come from a girl aged 2-10 years in good health and CMV-seronegative.

This rearrangement joins TRBV6-1 to TRBJ2-7; 8 bases agree with TRBD2. Germline V gene lookup returns CDR1 MNHNS and CDR2 SASEGT. V shed 6 bases, J shed 2 bases, and the junction held 6 bases outside the gene matches. CDR3 length equals 14 residues. CDR3 region: CASSKAGDTYEQYF. The CDR3 DNA reads as TGTGCCAGCAGCAAAGCGGGGGATACCTACGAGCAGTACTTC.

This chain joins TRBV18 and TRBJ1-1; D is uncertain. CDR3 length: 16 residues. The V and J ends lost 3 bases and 0 bases respectively, with 14 bases between them. Looked up from germline, CDR1 is KGHSH and CDR2 is LQKENI. CDR3 sequence: CASSPRAGDLNTEAFF. DNA of the CDR3: TGTGCCAGCTCACCGAGGGCAGGAGACTTGAACACTGAAGCTTTCTTT.

The chain joins TRBV6-1 to TRBJ2-3; 11 nucleotides align to TRBD2. The germline gives CDR1 MNHNS, CDR2 SASEGT. This CDR3 has 20 residues. V trimming: 3 bases; J trimming: 7 bases; junction bases outside the gene matches: 21. The DNA for the CDR3 is TGTGCCAGCAGTGAGGGACCGGGACTAGCGGCAGGGGTTTATACAAATACGCAGTATTTT. This translates into CASSEGPGLAAGVYTNTQYF.

This chain links TRBV14 with TRBJ2-3, with D uncertain. Trimming took 2 bases from V and 6 from J, leaving 9 bases between them. The germline CDR1 and CDR2 sequences are SGHDN and FVKESK. The length of the CDR3 is 13 residues. The CDR3 region has the DNA TGTGCCAGCAGCCAACCGTTCTCGGATACGCAGTATTTT. Its translation: CASSQPFSDTQYF.

CDR3 in amino acids: CASSFTAHEQYF. The DNA for the CDR3 is TGTGCCAGCAGTTTTACTGCCCACGAGCAGTACTTC. The V and J genes are TRBV6-1 and TRBJ2-7, with unresolved D. The V end lost 5 bases, the J end lost 5 bases, and 10 bases lay between the germline ends. The germline V gene has CDR1 MNHNS and CDR2 SASEGT. This CDR3 spans 12 amino acids.

The chain combines TRBV28 with TRBJ1-1, with D unresolved. Trimming shortened V by 8 bases and J by 3 bases, and 10 bases separated the two germline ends. The CDR3 runs to 12 residues. Germline V gene lookup returns CDR1 MDHEN and CDR2 SYDVKM. The CDR3 is CASQDSDTEAFF. The CDR3 DNA reads TGTGCCAGCCAGGATTCCGACACTGAAGCTTTCTTT.

The V gene is TRBV10-1, the J gene TRBJ2-5, with D possibly matching TRBD2 (5 bases). V gave up 4 bases and J gave up 3 bases, with 9 bases separating them. Germline V lookup: CDR1 WNHNN, CDR2 SYGVQD (reference sequence). This CDR3 is built from 13 residues. CDR3 nucleotide sequence: TGCGCCAGCAGTGGGACTTACGAAGAGACCCAGTACTTC. This encodes CASSGTYEETQYF.

The chain links TRBV2 to TRBJ2-5, with 7 nucleotides matching TRBD2. The J call may be wrong; the DNA end is better matched by TRBJ2-7. This CDR3 has 15 residues. Germline V CDR1 and CDR2: SNHLY, FYNNEI. Written as DNA, the CDR3 is TGTGCCAGCAGTGAAGCCGGACTAGAGATCGGCGAGCAGTACTTC. Amino acids: CASSEAGLEIGEQYF.

The gene calls are TRBV2 and TRBJ1-6; 8 bases are a match to TRBD1. CDR3 length: 15 residues. With 2 bases clipped from V and 7 bases from J, the junction kept 4 bases outside the gene matches. Looked up from germline, CDR1 is SNHLY and CDR2 is FYNNEI. CDR3 nucleotides: TGTGCCAGCAGTGAACAGGGACAGGCGAATTCACCCCTCCACTTT. Translating it yields CASSEQGQANSPLHF.

The gene calls are TRBV27 and TRBJ2-7; 9 bases agree with TRBD2. V dropped 6 bases and J dropped 4; count of bases not matched to a gene: 13. CDR1 is MNHEY, CDR2 SMNVEV, per germline (reference sequence). This CDR3 is built from 16 residues. The CDR3 loop reads CASSSPSSGEGYEQYF. The CDR3 nucleotides are TGTGCCAGCAGCTCCCCATCTAGCGGGGAAGGATACGAGCAGTACTTC.

This clone showed up just once. The chain carries TRBV6-5 and TRBJ2-7, with 10 bases fitting TRBD1. V shed 0 bases and J 1 base; nucleotides not matched to a gene: 3. Germline V lookup: CDR1 MNHEY, CDR2 SVGAGI. CDR3 length: 16 amino acids. This CDR3 reads CASSYSRQGASYEQYF. CDR3 DNA: TGTGCCAGCAGTTACTCAAGACAGGGGGCATCCTACGAGCAGTACTTC.